The T cell receptor (beta chain) described here comes from a study of T cell clonality in common variable immunodeficiency. The repertoire was sequenced with immunoSEQ multiplex PCR; TCRdb's copy has only in-frame clones and lacks some. This sample contains fewer than 20,000 clones. Regarding this clone: The target antigen is unknown. The read comes to an end 3 residues before the CDR3 does, leaving the germline J gene to fill in the end.

CDR3 size: 15 residues. V was cut by 1 base and J by 5 bases, with 14 bases left in between. Germline lookup yields CDR1 SGHDN and CDR2 FVKESK. CVID subjects were neither ill nor on immunomodulatory or immunosuppressive medication at sampling. Donors gave roughly 5 to 8.5 ml heparinized peripheral whole blood. Whole-study results and caveats: Fewer TCRbeta clones were shared among CVID subjects than controls. In common variable immunodeficiency, TCR beta chains reportedly carried fewer deletions and N-nucleotide insertions.

Sequencing used peripheral blood mononuclear cells. The sequence was collected from a human donor with common variable immunodeficiency. The chain couples TRBV14 to TRBJ2-5; D not certain. The sequenced CDR3 bases are TGTGCCAGCAGCCAAGGTTTGAATAGCCTGGAGACC. Translated: CASSQGLNSLET. The whole CDR3 sequence is CASSQGLNSLETQYF.